This T cell receptor beta chain emerged from a study of T cell changes during pregnancy in multiple sclerosis (dated by TCRdb to the late 2010s). Some background on the complete study: The study looked at changes in the T cell repertoire across pregnancy in women with multiple sclerosis.

Libraries were made using the immunoSEQ multiplex PCR assay. The table was pulled from immuneACCESS by TCRdb, which kept in-frame rearrangements only. Such tables lose some clones; where checked, under half of the loss comes from unresolved V genes, and the rest has no known cause. This sample lists about 73,000 clones; 85% to 90% were detected once. Around 9.5% of the sample belongs to the ten largest clones. This clone was observed a handful of times. Its antigen has not been determined. There are no base qualities to consult, and no much larger clone falls within one base. The material was peripheral blood, obtained after pregnancy. This TCR was recovered from a female donor in good health, enrolled as a control in a pregnancy study.

The CDR3 region has the sequence CASSFYGTSGGADTQYF. The bases are TGTGCCAGCAGCTTTTACGGGACTAGCGGGGGGGCAGATACGCAGTATTTT. Recombination linked TRBV7-2 to TRBJ2-3; 16 bases in between match TRBD2. Clipping removes 3 bases from V and 4 bases from J, with 4 as the unmatched junction base count. CDR3 length: 17 amino acids, cysteine to phenylalanine. The entry retains the CDR3 DNA only, 51 bases that are in frame from base 1. The germline V gene sets CDR1 to SGHTA and CDR2 to FQGNSA.